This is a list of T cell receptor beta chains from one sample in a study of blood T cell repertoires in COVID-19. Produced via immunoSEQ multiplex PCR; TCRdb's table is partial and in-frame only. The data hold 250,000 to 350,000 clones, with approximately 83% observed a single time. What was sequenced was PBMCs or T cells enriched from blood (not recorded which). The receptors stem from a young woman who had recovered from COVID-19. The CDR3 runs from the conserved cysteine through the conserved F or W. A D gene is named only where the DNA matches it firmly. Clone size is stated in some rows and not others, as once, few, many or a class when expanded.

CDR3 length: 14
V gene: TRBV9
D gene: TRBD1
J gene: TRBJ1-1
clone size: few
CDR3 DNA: TGTGCCAGCAGCGTAGGAGGGGGCCAGGGTGAAGCTTTCTTT
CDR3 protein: CASSVGGGQGEAFF

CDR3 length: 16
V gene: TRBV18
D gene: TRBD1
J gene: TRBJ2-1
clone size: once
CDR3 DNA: TGTGCCAGCTCACCACCAATGGGACAGGGGACCAATGAGCAGTTCTTC
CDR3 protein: CASSPPMGQGTNEQFF

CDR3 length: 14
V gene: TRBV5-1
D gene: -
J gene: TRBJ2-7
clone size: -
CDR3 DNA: TGCGCCAGCCGTCTAATGGCGGGGAACTACGAGCAGTACTTC
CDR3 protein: CASRLMAGNYEQYF

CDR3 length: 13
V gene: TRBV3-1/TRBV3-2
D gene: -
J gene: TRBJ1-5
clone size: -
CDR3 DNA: TGTGCCAGCAGCCAAATTCGGGATCAGCCCCAGCATTTT
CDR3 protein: CASSQIRDQPQHF

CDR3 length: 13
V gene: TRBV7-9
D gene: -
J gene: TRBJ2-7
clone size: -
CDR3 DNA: TGTGCCAGCAGCCAATATCAGGGGCGCGAGCAGTACTTC
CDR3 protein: CASSQYQGREQYF

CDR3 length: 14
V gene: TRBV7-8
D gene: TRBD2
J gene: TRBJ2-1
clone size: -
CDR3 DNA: TGTGCCAGCAGCTCGGGACTAGTCGTGATCCAGCAGTTCTTC
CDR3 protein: CASSSGLVVIQQFF

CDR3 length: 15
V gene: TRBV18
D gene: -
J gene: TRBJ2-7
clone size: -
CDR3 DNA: TGTGCCAGCTCAATCGCAGGGGACCGGGCCTACGAGCAGTACTTC
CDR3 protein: CASSIAGDRAYEQYF

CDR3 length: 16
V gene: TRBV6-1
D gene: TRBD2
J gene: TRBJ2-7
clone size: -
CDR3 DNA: TGTGCCAGCAGTGAATCGAAGCGGGGGGTTTCCTACGAGCAGTACTTC
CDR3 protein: CASSESKRGVSYEQYF

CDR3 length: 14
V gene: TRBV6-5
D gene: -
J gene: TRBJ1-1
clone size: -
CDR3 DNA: TGTGCCAGCAAATCGGGGGAGATGAACACTGAAGCTTTCTTT
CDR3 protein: CASKSGEMNTEAFF

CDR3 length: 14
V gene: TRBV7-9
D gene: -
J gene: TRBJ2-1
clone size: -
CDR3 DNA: TGTGCCAGCAGCTTGACACCATCCTACAATGAGCAGTTCTTC
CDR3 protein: CASSLTPSYNEQFF

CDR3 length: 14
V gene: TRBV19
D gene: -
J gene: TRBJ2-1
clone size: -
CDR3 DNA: TGTGCCAGTCGACCGGGACTCCACGTCGATGAGCAGTTCTTC
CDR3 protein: CASRPGLHVDEQFF

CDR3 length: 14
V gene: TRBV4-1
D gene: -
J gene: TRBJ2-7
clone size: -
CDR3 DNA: TGCGCCAGCAGCCCCGGTGTAGCGGCTTACGAGCAGTACTTC
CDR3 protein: CASSPGVAAYEQYF

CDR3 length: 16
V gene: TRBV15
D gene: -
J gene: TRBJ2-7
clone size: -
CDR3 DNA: TGTGCCACCAGCAGAGAAAGCAGACTGACCTCCTACGAGCAGTACTTC
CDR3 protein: CATSRESRLTSYEQYF

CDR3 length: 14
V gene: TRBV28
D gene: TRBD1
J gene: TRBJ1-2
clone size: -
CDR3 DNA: TGTGCCAGCGGGGAGGGACAGGATAACTATGGCTACACCTTC
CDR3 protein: CASGEGQDNYGYTF

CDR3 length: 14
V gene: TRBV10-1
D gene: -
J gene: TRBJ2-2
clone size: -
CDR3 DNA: TGCGCCAGCGGACGGGACACGAACACCGGGGAGCTGTTTTTT
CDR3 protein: CASGRDTNTGELFF

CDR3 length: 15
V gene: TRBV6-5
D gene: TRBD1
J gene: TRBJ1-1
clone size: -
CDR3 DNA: TGTGCCAGCAGTTCTTACGGGACAGCGAACACTGAAGCTTTCTTT
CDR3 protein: CASSSYGTANTEAFF

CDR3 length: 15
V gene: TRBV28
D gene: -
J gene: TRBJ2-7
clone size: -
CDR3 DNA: TGTGCCAGCACCCCTTTTAGGCAGCGCTCCTACGAGCAGTACTTC
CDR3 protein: CASTPFRQRSYEQYF

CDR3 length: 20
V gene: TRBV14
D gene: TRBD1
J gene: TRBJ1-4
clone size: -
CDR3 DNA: TGTGCCAGCAGCCAAGCTCTCCGGGACAGGGGAAGGACCAGCCGTGAAAAACTGTTTTTT
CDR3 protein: CASSQALRDRGRTSREKLFF

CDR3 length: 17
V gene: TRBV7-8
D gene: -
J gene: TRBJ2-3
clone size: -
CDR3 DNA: TGTGCCAGCAGCTTAGTGAGCGGCGGAGAAAGCACAGATACGCAGTATTTT
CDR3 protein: CASSLVSGGESTDTQYF

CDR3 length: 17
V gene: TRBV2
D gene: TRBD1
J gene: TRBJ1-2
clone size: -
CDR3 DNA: TGTGCCAGCATTATGGACAGGGGCGCCAATATGAACTATGGCTACACCTTC
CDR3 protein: CASIMDRGANMNYGYTF

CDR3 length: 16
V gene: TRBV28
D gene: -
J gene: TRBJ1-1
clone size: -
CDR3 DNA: TGTGCCAGCAGTTTTGGGGGTAGTGCGGCGGGGGCTGAAGCTTTCTTT
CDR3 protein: CASSFGGSAAGAEAFF

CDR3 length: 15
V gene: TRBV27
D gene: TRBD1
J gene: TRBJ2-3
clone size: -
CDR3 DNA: TGTGCCAGCAGGAGGGACAGAACTAGCACAGATACGCAGTATTTT
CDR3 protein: CASRRDRTSTDTQYF

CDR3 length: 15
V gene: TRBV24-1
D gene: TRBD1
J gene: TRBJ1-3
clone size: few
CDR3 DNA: TGTGCCACCAGTGGGGACAGTTACTCTGGAAACACCATATATTTT
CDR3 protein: CATSGDSYSGNTIYF

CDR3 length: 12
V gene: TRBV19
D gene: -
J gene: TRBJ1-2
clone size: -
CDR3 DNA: TGTGCCAGTAGTATAGTGGGCAACCGCTACACCTTC
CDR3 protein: CASSIVGNRYTF

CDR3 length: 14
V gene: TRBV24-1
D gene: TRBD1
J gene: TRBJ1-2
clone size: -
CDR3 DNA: TGTGCCACCAGTGACGGACAGGGGGCCTATGGCTACACCTTC
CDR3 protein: CATSDGQGAYGYTF

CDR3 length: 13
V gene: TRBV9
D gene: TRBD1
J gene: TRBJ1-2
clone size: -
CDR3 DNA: TGTGCCAGCAGGGGAGACAGGGGACCTGGCTACACCTTC
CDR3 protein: CASRGDRGPGYTF

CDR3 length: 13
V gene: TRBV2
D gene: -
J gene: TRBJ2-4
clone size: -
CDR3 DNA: TGTGCCAGCAGTGAGGGTCAGCGAACCATTCAGTACTTC
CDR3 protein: CASSEGQRTIQYF

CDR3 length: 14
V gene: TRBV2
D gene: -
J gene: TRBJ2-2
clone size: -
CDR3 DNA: TGTGCCAGCACAAAAGCGATCAACACCGGGGAGCTGTTTTTT
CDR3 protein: CASTKAINTGELFF

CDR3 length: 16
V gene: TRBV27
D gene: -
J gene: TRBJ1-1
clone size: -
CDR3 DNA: TGTGCCAGCAGTTTTAAGGAGACTGGATTGAACACTGAAGCTTTCTTT
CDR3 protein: CASSFKETGLNTEAFF

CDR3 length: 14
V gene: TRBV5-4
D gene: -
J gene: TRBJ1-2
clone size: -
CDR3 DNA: TGTGCCAGCAGGATCACAGGGACCCTTTATGGCTACACCTTC
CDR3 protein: CASRITGTLYGYTF

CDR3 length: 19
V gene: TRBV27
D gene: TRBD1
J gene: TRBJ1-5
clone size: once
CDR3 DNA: TGTGCCAGCAGTCCTCGGGACAGGGGTCTTCTTAGGATGAATCAGCCCCAGCATTTT
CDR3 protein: CASSPRDRGLLRMNQPQHF

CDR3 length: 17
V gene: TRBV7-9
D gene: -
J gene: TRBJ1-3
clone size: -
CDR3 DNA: TGTGCCAGCAGCTCAGGGCGGTCCGCCGACTCTGGAAACACCATATATTTT
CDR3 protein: CASSSGRSADSGNTIYF

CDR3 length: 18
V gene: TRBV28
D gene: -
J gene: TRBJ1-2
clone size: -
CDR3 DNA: TGTGCCAGCAGTCAAAACCGGGACTCGGCGGGTGTAACGAGTGGCTACACCTTC
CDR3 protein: CASSQNRDSAGVTSGYTF

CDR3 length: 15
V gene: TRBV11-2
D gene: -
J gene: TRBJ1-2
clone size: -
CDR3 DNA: TGTGCCAGCAGCCCTTGGAGTATACGAGGATATGGCTACACCTTC
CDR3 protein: CASSPWSIRGYGYTF

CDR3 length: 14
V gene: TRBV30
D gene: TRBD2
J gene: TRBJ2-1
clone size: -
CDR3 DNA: TGTGCCTGGGATTCCGGGACTAGGGGCAATGAGCAGTTCTTC
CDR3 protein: CAWDSGTRGNEQFF

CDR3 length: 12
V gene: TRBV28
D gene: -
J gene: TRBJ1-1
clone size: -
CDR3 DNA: TGTGCCAGCAGCCCCAGGGTCAGTGAAGCTTTCTTT
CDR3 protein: CASSPRVSEAFF

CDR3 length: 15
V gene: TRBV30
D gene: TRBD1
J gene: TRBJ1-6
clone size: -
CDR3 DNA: TGTGCCTGGAGTGTACAGGGGGATTATAATTCACCCCTCCACTTT
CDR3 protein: CAWSVQGDYNSPLHF

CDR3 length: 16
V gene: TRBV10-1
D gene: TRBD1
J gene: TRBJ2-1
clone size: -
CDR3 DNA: TGCGCCAGCAGTGAGGCCCGGGACAGTCCCTACAATGAGCAGTTCTTC
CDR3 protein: CASSEARDSPYNEQFF

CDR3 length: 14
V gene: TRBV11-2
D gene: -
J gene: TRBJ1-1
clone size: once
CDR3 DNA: TGTGCCAGCAGCCCAGAGTTCAGGGGCACTGAAGCTTTCTTT
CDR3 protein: CASSPEFRGTEAFF

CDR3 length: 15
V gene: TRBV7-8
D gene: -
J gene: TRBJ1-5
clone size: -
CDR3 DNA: TGTGCCTCCTCGCGGACAGACTATAGCAATCAGCCCCAGCATTTT
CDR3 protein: CASSRTDYSNQPQHF

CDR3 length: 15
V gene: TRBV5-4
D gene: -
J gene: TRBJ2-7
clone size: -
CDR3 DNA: TGTGCCAGCAGCTTGGGAGGTGGATCAGGGAACGAGCAGTACTTC
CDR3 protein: CASSLGGGSGNEQYF